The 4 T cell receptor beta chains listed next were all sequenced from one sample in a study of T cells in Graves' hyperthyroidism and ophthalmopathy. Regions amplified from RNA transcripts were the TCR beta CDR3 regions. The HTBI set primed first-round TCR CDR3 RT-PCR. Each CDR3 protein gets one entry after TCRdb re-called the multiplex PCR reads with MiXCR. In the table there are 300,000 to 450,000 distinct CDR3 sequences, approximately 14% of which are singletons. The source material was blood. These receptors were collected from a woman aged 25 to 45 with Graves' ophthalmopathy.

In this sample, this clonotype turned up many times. The CDR3 reads CASSEVQGAVHEQYF. The CDR3 DNA is TGCGCCAGCAGTGAGGTACAGGGGGCTGTCCACGAGCAGTACTTC. The chain carries TRBV10-2 and TRBJ2-7, with 9 positions matching TRBD1. The CDR3 runs to 15 residues. Germline values: CDR1 WSHSY, CDR2 SAAADI. V lost 2 bases to trimming and J lost 5 bases; unmatched junction nucleotides: 7.

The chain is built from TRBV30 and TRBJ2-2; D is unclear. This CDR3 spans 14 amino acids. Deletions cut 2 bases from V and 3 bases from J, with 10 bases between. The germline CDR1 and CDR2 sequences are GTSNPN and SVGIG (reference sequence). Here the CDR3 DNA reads TGTGCCTGGAGTCCAAACAGAGACACCGGGGAGCTGTTTTTT. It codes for CAWSPNRDTGELFF.

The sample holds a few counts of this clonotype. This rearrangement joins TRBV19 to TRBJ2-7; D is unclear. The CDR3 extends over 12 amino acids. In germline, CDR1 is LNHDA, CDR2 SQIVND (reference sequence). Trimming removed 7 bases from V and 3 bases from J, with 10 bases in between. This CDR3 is CASTGNGYEQYF. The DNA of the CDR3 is TGTGCCAGTACAGGTAACGGCTACGAGCAGTACTTC.

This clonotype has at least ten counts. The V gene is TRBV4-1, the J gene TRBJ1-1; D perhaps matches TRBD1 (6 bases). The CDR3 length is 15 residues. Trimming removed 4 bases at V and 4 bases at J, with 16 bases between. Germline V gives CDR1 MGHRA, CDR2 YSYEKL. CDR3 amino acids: CASSPRQVEGTEAFF. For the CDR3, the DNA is TGCGCCAGCAGCCCCCGACAGGTGGAAGGCACTGAAGCTTTCTTT.